These T cell receptor beta chains were read from a single sample in a study of blood T cell repertoires in COVID-19. The method was immunoSEQ multiplex PCR; TCRdb's version includes in-frame clones alone and lacks a portion of them. This table holds 190,000 or so clones, 65% to 90% found once. Sequenced material: PBMCs or T cells enriched from blood (not recorded which). The receptors come from a man aged 35 to 55 who had recovered from COVID-19. Each CDR3 is given with its conserved first and last residue. A D gene is named only where the DNA matches it firmly. Size values are once, few and many counts, or a class for expanded clones, and some rows have none.

d_gene	len	abundance	j_gene	v_gene	CDR3nt	CDR3aa
.	15	.	TRBJ2-7	TRBV19	TGTGCCAGTAGCCCTAGCACCGCTTTGGTCTACGAGCAGTACTTC	CASSPSTALVYEQYF
TRBD2	15	.	TRBJ2-3	TRBV3-1/TRBV3-2	TGTGCCAGCACCCCCGGGACTAGCGGGGGTTTGGCGCAGTATTTT	CASTPGTSGGLAQYF
.	11	few	TRBJ1-2	TRBV12-3/TRBV12-4	TGTGCCAGCATGAGGGGGAGTGGCTACACCTTC	CASMRGSGYTF
TRBD2	15	.	TRBJ2-5	TRBV7-8	TGTGCCAGCAGCTTAGTAGCGGGAGGTCGAGAGACCCAGTACTTC	CASSLVAGGRETQYF
TRBD2	15	once	TRBJ2-3	TRBV7-2	TGTGCCAGCAGCTTGACTAGCGGGAGTGCAGATACGCAGTATTTT	CASSLTSGSADTQYF
.	14	.	TRBJ2-3	TRBV9	TGTGCCAGCAGCCCCCCCGGGAAACCAGATACGCAGTATTTT	CASSPPGKPDTQYF
.	18	.	TRBJ2-2	TRBV3-1/TRBV3-2	TGTGCCAGCAGCCAAGATGGCTCCAGGGGCCCCAACACCGGGGAGCTGTTTTTT	CASSQDGSRGPNTGELFF
TRBD2	14	.	TRBJ2-7	TRBV19	TGTGCCAGTAGTATCCTAGCGGGACCCTACGAGCAGTACTTC	CASSILAGPYEQYF
TRBD1	15	.	TRBJ1-3	TRBV7-9	TGTGCCAGCAGCCCCAGGGGGAACTCTGGAAACACCATATATTTT	CASSPRGNSGNTIYF
TRBD1	17	.	TRBJ1-3	TRBV28	TGTGCCAGCAGTTTATACAGACAGGGGACCTCTGGAAACACCATATATTTT	CASSLYRQGTSGNTIYF
.	18	.	TRBJ1-1	TRBV11-2	TGTGCCAGCAGCCTATTACTCGCCGGCGGCAGGGAGGGATCTGAAGCTTTCTTT	CASSLLLAGGREGSEAFF
TRBD1	14	.	TRBJ1-2	TRBV5-4	TGTGCCAGCAGCGTGAACAGGGGAGACTATGGCTACACCTTC	CASSVNRGDYGYTF
.	13	.	TRBJ1-4	TRBV7-2	TGTGCCAGCAGCCCCCCGGCTAATGAAAAACTGTTTTTT	CASSPPANEKLFF
TRBD1	15	once	TRBJ1-5	TRBV9	TGTGCCAGCAGCGCACAGGGGGGCCGAGGTCAGCCCCAGCATTTT	CASSAQGGRGQPQHF
.	15	.	TRBJ1-2	TRBV28	TGTGCCAGCGGAACCTCTTCTGGGCCTATCTATGGCTACACCTTC	CASGTSSGPIYGYTF
.	15	.	TRBJ1-1	TRBV7-5	TGTGCCAGAAGCCCCCAAGGGGGGGTAAACACTGAAGCTTTCTTT	CARSPQGGVNTEAFF
.	16	.	TRBJ1-4	TRBV5-1	TGCGCCAGCAGCTTGGCTGTAGGCAGGGGTAACGAAAAACTGTTTTTT	CASSLAVGRGNEKLFF
TRBD2	14	.	TRBJ2-1	TRBV13	TGTGCCAGCATGCGAAGCGGGGTCTACAATGAGCAGTTCTTC	CASMRSGVYNEQFF
TRBD1	16	.	TRBJ1-4	TRBV19	TGTGCCAGTAGTCGTGATCGCGACAGGGGAAATGAAAAACTGTTTTTT	CASSRDRDRGNEKLFF
.	12	.	TRBJ2-1	TRBV12-3/TRBV12-4	TGTGCCAGCACTTTGGGGCCCTCTGAGCAGTTCTTC	CASTLGPSEQFF
TRBD2	15	.	TRBJ2-3	TRBV9	TGTGCCAGCAGCGTAAGCGGGGGAAACACAGATACGCAGTATTTT	CASSVSGGNTDTQYF
TRBD2	15	.	TRBJ2-3	TRBV27	TGTGCCAGTCGACTAGCGGGATCATCGGCAGATACGCAGTATTTT	CASRLAGSSADTQYF
.	14	.	TRBJ2-1	TRBV11-3	TGTGCCAGCAGCTTAGATGGGCTAGCAAATGAGCAGTTCTTC	CASSLDGLANEQFF
.	14	few	TRBJ2-2	TRBV5-6	TGTGCCAGCAGAATTACCGGGAGCACCGGGGAGCTGTTTTTT	CASRITGSTGELFF
.	12	once	TRBJ1-2	TRBV29-1	TGCAGCGTTGAGGACAGCTTCTATGGCTACACCTTC	CSVEDSFYGYTF
.	14	.	TRBJ1-2	TRBV27	TGTGCCAGCCTCTCTGACAATCGATTCTATGGCTACACCTTC	CASLSDNRFYGYTF
TRBD1	13	.	TRBJ2-5	TRBV18	TGTGCCAGCTCGGGACAGATTCAAGAGACCCAGTACTTC	CASSGQIQETQYF
TRBD2	18	.	TRBJ2-2	TRBV5-1	TGCGCCAGCAGCTTGGACGGGACTAGCGGGACCCGCACCGGGGAGCTGTTTTTT	CASSLDGTSGTRTGELFF
TRBD1	14	.	TRBJ1-1	TRBV7-2	TGTGCCAGCAGCCCAACAGTGACAGGGGGCCAAGCTTTCTTT	CASSPTVTGGQAFF
.	13	.	TRBJ1-1	TRBV6-5	TGTGCCAGCAGGCCCGACAGGAACACTGAAGCTTTCTTT	CASRPDRNTEAFF
.	16	.	TRBJ2-5	TRBV7-7	TGTGCCAGCAGCTTAGGTCGGGTGAGCGGCCAAGAGACCCAGTACTTC	CASSLGRVSGQETQYF
TRBD1	15	.	TRBJ2-3	TRBV7-2	TGTGCCAGCAGCCCCCAGGGACAGGGCACAGATACGCAGTATTTT	CASSPQGQGTDTQYF
TRBD1	19	.	TRBJ1-3	TRBV5-1	TGCGCCAGCAGCTTGGGGACAGGGGGCTCTTCCTCCTCTGGAAACACCATATATTTT	CASSLGTGGSSSSGNTIYF
.	15	few	TRBJ1-2	TRBV6-4	TGTGCCAGCAGTGACGTGCCTGGGGCAGGCTATGGCTACACCTTC	CASSDVPGAGYGYTF
TRBD2	15	.	TRBJ2-1	TRBV25-1	TGTGCCAGCAGTGACCCAGCGGGAGCCTACAATGAGCAGTTCTTC	CASSDPAGAYNEQFF
.	13	.	TRBJ1-1	TRBV6-5	TGTGCCAGCAGCCTCATTGCGGGGACTGAAGCTTTCTTT	CASSLIAGTEAFF
TRBD1	13	.	TRBJ1-1	TRBV3-1/TRBV3-2	TGTGCCACCTCTCTACAGGGGGACACTGAAGCTTTCTTT	CATSLQGDTEAFF
TRBD1	18	.	TRBJ1-2	TRBV5-6	TGTGCCAGCAGCTTGGTGGCTTCAGGGGGTTTGTCTAACTATGGCTACACCTTC	CASSLVASGGLSNYGYTF
.	16	.	TRBJ1-1	TRBV7-9	TGTGCCAGCAGCTTAGGCCGGGACACAATGAACACTGAAGCTTTCTTT	CASSLGRDTMNTEAFF
.	14	.	TRBJ2-2	TRBV13	TGTGCCAGCAGCTCCAGTCTAGCTGGGCGGGAGCTGTTTTTT	CASSSSLAGRELFF
.	13	.	TRBJ1-1	TRBV7-6	TGTGCCAGCAGCTTAGCGAGTCGGGCTGAAGCTTTCTTT	CASSLASRAEAFF
.	15	.	TRBJ2-2	TRBV19	TGTGCCAGTCAAAGGGTGACAGGCGTAACGGGGGAGCTGTTTTTT	CASQRVTGVTGELFF
TRBD2	16	.	TRBJ2-1	TRBV5-6	TGTGCCAGCAGCCCACGGGGACTAGCGGGTTCCAATGAGCAGTTCTTC	CASSPRGLAGSNEQFF
.	14	.	TRBJ2-7	TRBV6-5	TGTGCCAGCAGCTTGACAGGAATAGCCTACGAGCAGTACTTC	CASSLTGIAYEQYF
TRBD2	15	.	TRBJ2-7	TRBV5-1	TGCGCCAGCAGCTTGGCCGGGGGGGCGGAGAACGAGCAGTACTTC	CASSLAGGAENEQYF
TRBD1	16	.	TRBJ1-4	TRBV9	TGTGCCAGCAGCGTAGAGGGGGGACAGGGGAATGAAAAACTGTTTTTT	CASSVEGGQGNEKLFF
.	16	.	TRBJ2-1	TRBV9	TGTGCCAGCAGCGTAGGGGCAGTCTCAGCCTACAATGAGCAGTTCTTC	CASSVGAVSAYNEQFF
TRBD1	19	.	TRBJ2-5	TRBV4-1	TGCGCCAGCAGCCTAATACCCCTTACCTCCGGGACAGTCGCCGGGACCCAGTACTTC	CASSLIPLTSGTVAGTQYF
TRBD2	15	.	TRBJ2-1	TRBV4-1	TGCGCCAGCAGCCAAAAAGCGGGAGGCGGCAATGAGCAGTTCTTC	CASSQKAGGGNEQFF